This T cell receptor beta chain stems from a study of cytomegalovirus exposure and HLA in healthy donors. Overall study results and limits: Despite most TCR sequences being rare, some public TCRs occurred in many donors. The records held CMV serostatus as the only immune exposure information.

As regards this clone: Its antigen is currently unknown.

The PCR was carried out with 60 Vbeta primers and 13 Jbeta primers. TCRdb's table, derived via immunoSEQ multiplex PCR, lists solely in-frame clones and lacks some. In the table there are about 150,000 clones, around 75% of which are singletons. This TCR derives from a human donor in good health. Sequencing input: PBMCs.

CDR3 sequence reads: CASSAGGWRSYNEQFF. CDR3 nucleotide sequence: TGTGCCAGCAGCGCGGGAGGGTGGCGTTCCTACAATGAGCAGTTCTTC. The J gene is TRBJ2-1, the V gene TRBV9; 8 bases agree with TRBD2. V lost 3 bases, J lost 1 base, and 6 bases stayed unmatched. The CDR3 sequence is 16 residues long. CDR1 and CDR2 (germline): SGDLS, YYNGEE. Full variable domain (rest looked up from reference TRBV9 and TRBJ2-1): DSGVTQTPKHLITATGQRVTLRCSPRSGDLSVYWYQQSLDQGLQFLIQYYNGEERAKGNILERFSAQQFPDLHSELNLSSLELGDSALYFCASSAGGWRSYNEQFFGPGTRLTVL.